The present T cell receptor beta chain was sequenced within a study of vaccination effects on CD4 cells after COVID-19. Viral peptide pools were used in the ViraFEST assay to expand antigen-specific CD4+ T cells, and sequencing came afterward. A 10-day culture period preceded the isolation of CD4+ T cells. Nobody among the vaccine recipients had prior SARS-CoV-2 infection (nucleocapsid antibodies were negative). The study's findings and limits: Few convalescent patients were included, and no early post-infection timepoints were sampled.

As for this clone: Its antigen is not known.

Assay: immunoSEQ multiplex PCR; the TCRdb copy retains only in-frame clones and omits some. Among 71,000 or so clones listed, approximately 70% were seen once. The CDR3 totals 12 residues. Germline-derived CDR1 and CDR2 are SGDLS and YYNGEE. V dropped 4 bases and J dropped 6 bases, with 10 bases sitting between them. The specimen was CD4+ T cells from PBMCs cultured with HCoV-OC43 spike peptides, collected before COVID-19 vaccination. The subset denotes: HCoV-OC43 spike overlapping peptide pool stimulation. The receptor was derived from a human donor who received a COVID-19 vaccine. The V gene is TRBV9, the J gene TRBJ1-2; a weak D match, TRBD1 (6 bases). CDR3 DNA sequence: TGTGCCAGCAGCACAGGGATCCATGGCTACACCTTC. Translating gives CASSTGIHGYTF.